This paragraph covers one T cell receptor (beta chain) sequence. Its matching antigen is unknown. Other DNA sequences in this sample translate to the same CDR3. Germline CDR1 and CDR2: SGDLS and YYNGEE. CDR3 length: 15 residues. The junction had 5 bases not matched to a gene; V was cut back by 2 bases and J by 1 base. These data come from a study of shared clonotypes between healthy human individuals. Findings and caveats of the study: A limitation of the genetic and exposure-history diversity represented arose from few donors.

As defined, naive CD8 cells were CD45RO-negative and positively selected for CCR7, with terminally differentiated effector memory CD45RA+ cells excluded. The study enrolled healthy HIV-negative adults without recent acute infections or vaccinations as donors. The assay was carried out at the deep level. Per the study methods: As immunoSEQ supplied junction-only sequences (without quality scores), filtering differed. The data were produced by immunoSEQ multiplex PCR, yet TCRdb's version contains in-frame clones alone and is incomplete. Clonal size and the V and J genes are those of that table, whereas D and trimming came from the DNA. This sample yields about 2 million clones, of which around 96% are seen a single time; 1.1% belongs to the top ten.

The TCR sequence derives from a man aged 18-30 years in good health. What was sequenced was naive CD8+ T cells sorted from blood. This rearrangement joins TRBV9 to TRBJ2-7, with 8 bases identical to TRBD1. The CDR3 DNA reads TGTGCCAGCAGCGTCGGACAGGGTTTATCCTACGAGCAGTACTTC. Amino acid sequence: CASSVGQGLSYEQYF.